Below, 2 T cell receptor beta chains from the same sample are listed, as sequenced in a study of post-analysis software for immune sequencing data. Overall study results and limits: TRBV5-6, TRBV5-1 and TRBV20-1 belonged to a set of five TRBV segments that were more frequent in patients than controls.

Tagging with unique molecular identifiers was a feature of the TCR beta cDNA libraries. TCRdb used MiXCR to reprocess the PCR reads, holding one entry per CDR3 protein. The sample has roughly 730,000 distinct CDR3 sequences, 25% to 30% seen once. Antigens of these TCRs are unknown. The sample consisted of blood. Source of these receptors: a girl aged 5-17 years with multiple sclerosis.

This chain links TRBV7-2 with TRBJ2-1; D may correspond to TRBD1 or TRBD2 (5 bases each). The V gene lost 4 bases and the J gene lost 6 bases, with 13 bases spanning the gap. Germline CDR1 SGHTA, CDR2 FQGNSA. CDR3 length: 14 residues. CDR3 amino acids: CASSSGPVGNEQFF. The DNA for the CDR3 is TGTGCCAGCAGCTCGGGACCCGTGGGCAATGAGCAGTTCTTC.

The gene calls are TRBV3-1 and TRBJ2-4, with TRBD2 matching 8 bases. The tail of the sequence fits TRBJ2-7 better, so the J call may be wrong. There are 17 residues in the CDR3. Germline V CDR1 and CDR2: LGHDT, YNNKEL (reference sequence). DNA of the CDR3: TGTGCCAGCAGCCTAAGGGCTAGCGGGCGTAATACCTACGAGCAGTACTTC. This translates into CASSLRASGRNTYEQYF.